The sequence of this T cell receptor (beta chain) was determined in a study of T cell responses to AZD1222 COVID-19 vaccine. The protocol was immunoSEQ multiplex PCR, while the TCRdb copy is restricted to in-frame clones and leaves out a portion. This table has over 50,000 clones, around 92% appearing once. The germline V gene has CDR1 SQVTM and CDR2 ANQGSEA. The CDR3 runs to 8 residues. Trimming left V 4 bases short and J 14 bases short, with 7 bases between. The clonotype originates from an adult who received the AZD1222 COVID-19 vaccine. The specimen was peripheral blood, collected 28 days after the second AZD1222 dose. The chain joins TRBV29-1 to TRBJ2-3, with D possibly matching TRBD1 (5 bases). In nucleotides, the CDR3 is TGCAGCGTTGGGCAGGGGTATTTT. Encoded protein: CSVGQGYF.